These T cell receptor beta chains were read from a single sample in a study of regulatory T cells in long-lasting Graves disease. In TCRdb, the multiplex PCR reads were re-called with MiXCR into one record per CDR3 protein. The repertoire has 560,000 or so distinct CDR3 sequences, around 15% of them found once; the top ten carry 12%. These data also featured in a second study, about T cells in Graves' hyperthyroidism and ophthalmopathy.

Sequencing was performed on peripheral blood mononuclear cells (PBMCs), taken at new diagnosis, from a patient treated with antithyroid drugs. These TCRs come from a man aged 18-30 years with Graves disease. Both conserved end residues are part of each CDR3. D genes are given only for firm matches. Size is stated for part of the rows, as once, few or many counts, or as a class when the clone is expanded.

cdr3_nt	cdr3_aa	clone_size	d_call	v_call	j_call
TGCAGTGCTAGCGGCCTCCTAGCGGGAAGAGAGGAAGAGCAGTACTTC	CSASGLLAGREEEQYF	many	TRBD2	TRBV20-1	TRBJ2-7
TGTGCCTGGAGTCCAGGGACAGGGGAGCAGTACTTC	CAWSPGTGEQYF	.	TRBD1	TRBV30	TRBJ2-7
TGTGCCAGCAGCCAAACCAGAGGCGGGAGCAGCTACAATGAGCAGTTCTTC	CASSQTRGGSSYNEQFF	few	TRBD2	TRBV3-1	TRBJ2-1
TGCGCCAGCAGCCAAAGTTGGGGGGCCCACGAGCAGTACTTC	CASSQSWGAHEQYF	.	.	TRBV5-5	TRBJ2-7
TGTGCCAGCAGCCTCTTAGGCCCGTTACTAAATGAGCAGTTCTTC	CASSLLGPLLNEQFF	.	.	TRBV5-6	TRBJ2-1
TGCAGTGCTAGCGCTACTTATGCCTCCTACGAGCAGTACTTC	CSASATYASYEQYF	many	.	TRBV20-1	TRBJ2-7
TGTGCCAGCAGGGATCTTACAGGGTATAGCAATCAGCCCCAGCATTTT	CASRDLTGYSNQPQHF	few	.	TRBV6-2/TRBV6-3	TRBJ1-5
TGTGCCAGCAGCCAAGGGGGGTTTTCCTACGAGCAGTACTTC	CASSQGGFSYEQYF	few	.	TRBV4-1	TRBJ2-7
TGTGCCATCAGTGAAGGGAAAGGGAACACTGAAGCTTTCTTT	CAISEGKGNTEAFF	.	.	TRBV28	TRBJ1-1
TGTGCCAGCAGCTTAGGGGGCGAGACTGGCTACACCTTC	CASSLGGETGYTF	few	.	TRBV7-9	TRBJ1-2
TGTGCCAGCAGTCGGACACGTTATCAAGAGACCCAGTACTTC	CASSRTRYQETQYF	few	.	TRBV28	TRBJ2-5
TGTGCCTGGAGTGTACCCCCCGCCAGGGATCACTATGGCTACACCTTC	CAWSVPPARDHYGYTF	.	.	TRBV30	TRBJ1-2
TGTGCCAGCACTAAATGGCGGGGACACACCTTC	CASTKWRGHTF	few	.	TRBV5-8	TRBJ2-7
TGTGCCAGCAGTCAGACGACGGGAGCTAACTATGGCTACACCTTC	CASSQTTGANYGYTF	.	.	TRBV11-2	TRBJ1-2
TGTGCCAGCAGCGGGGGGGGACTAGCGGACTACAATGAGCAGTTCTTC	CASSGGGLADYNEQFF	few	TRBD2	TRBV7-9	TRBJ2-1
TGTGCCTGGAGTCCAACCGGGACAGGCTATGGCTACACCTTC	CAWSPTGTGYGYTF	few	TRBD1	TRBV30	TRBJ1-2
TGTGCCAGCAAGACCTCCCCGCTAGCGGATAGCTCCTACGAGCAGTACTTC	CASKTSPLADSSYEQYF	few	TRBD2	TRBV7-2	TRBJ2-7
TGCGCCAGCAGCCTGGAACAGGGGGGCTACAATGAGCAGTTCTTC	CASSLEQGGYNEQFF	.	TRBD1	TRBV4-1	TRBJ2-1